The rows below give T cell receptor beta chains drawn from one sample of a study of vaccination and CD4 T cells after COVID-19. Antigens for these TCRs are unknown. TCRdb processed the PCR reads anew with MiXCR; each CDR3 protein has one entry. The sample consists of tens of thousands of distinct CDR3 sequences, roughly 40% of them appearing once. Here the sequenced sample was CD4+ T cells from blood, cultured in vitro, taken before SARS-CoV-2 vaccination. The source is a human donor who received a COVID-19 vaccine. The CDR3 runs from the conserved cysteine through the conserved F or W. Fields, in order: V gene, D gene, J gene, clone size, CDR3 DNA, CDR3 protein. D genes are given only for firm matches. Size tells how often a clone was seen (once, few, many) or the class of an expanded clone, and some rows leave it out.

V gene: TRBV25-1; D gene: TRBD1; J gene: TRBJ1-2; clone size: few; CDR3 DNA: TGTGCCAGCAGTGAGATCCAGGGGGGGTATGGCTACACCTTC; CDR3 protein: CASSEIQGGYGYTF
V gene: TRBV20-1; D gene: TRBD2; J gene: TRBJ2-7; clone size: NA; CDR3 DNA: TGCAGTGCTAGCCCGACTAGCGGGTACTCCTACGAGCAGTACTTC; CDR3 protein: CSASPTSGYSYEQYF
V gene: TRBV9; D gene: NA; J gene: TRBJ2-3; clone size: NA; CDR3 DNA: TGTGCCAGCAGCGTACCTGCGAGACGCACAGATACGCAGTATTTT; CDR3 protein: CASSVPARRTDTQYF
V gene: TRBV19; D gene: NA; J gene: TRBJ2-6; clone size: NA; CDR3 DNA: TGTGCCAGTAGTCAAGCAGCCTCTGGGGCCAACGTCCTGACTTTC; CDR3 protein: CASSQAASGANVLTF
V gene: TRBV2; D gene: NA; J gene: TRBJ1-3; clone size: NA; CDR3 DNA: TGTGCCAGCTCGGGGGCAGCTGGAAACACCATATATTTT; CDR3 protein: CASSGAAGNTIYF
V gene: TRBV7-9; D gene: NA; J gene: TRBJ1-6; clone size: NA; CDR3 DNA: TGTGCCAGCAGCTTACCGAGTGTTTCACCCCTCCACTTT; CDR3 protein: CASSLPSVSPLHF
V gene: TRBV6-5; D gene: NA; J gene: TRBJ1-4; clone size: few; CDR3 DNA: TGTGCCAGCAGTTATATCCGGGGCAATGAAAAACTGTTTTTT; CDR3 protein: CASSYIRGNEKLFF
V gene: TRBV10-3; D gene: NA; J gene: TRBJ2-5; clone size: once; CDR3 DNA: TGTGCCACGGGCCTGAAAGAGACCCAGTACTTC; CDR3 protein: CATGLKETQYF
V gene: TRBV30; D gene: NA; J gene: TRBJ2-2; clone size: few; CDR3 DNA: TGTGCCTGGAGTGTATTGAACACCGGGGAGCTGTTTTTT; CDR3 protein: CAWSVLNTGELFF
V gene: TRBV11-3; D gene: NA; J gene: TRBJ2-7; clone size: NA; CDR3 DNA: TGTGCCAGCAGCTTAAAGCGGCAGGTTTGGTCCGAGCAGTACTTC; CDR3 protein: CASSLKRQVWSEQYF
V gene: TRBV10-3; D gene: TRBD1; J gene: TRBJ2-5; clone size: few; CDR3 DNA: TGTGCCATCAGTGAGATAGGGGGCGAGGTCGGGGAGACCCAGTACTTC; CDR3 protein: CAISEIGGEVGETQYF
V gene: TRBV20-1; D gene: NA; J gene: TRBJ2-1; clone size: once; CDR3 DNA: TGCAGTGCTAGAGATCTGAGGAGATCCAATGAGCAGTTCTTC; CDR3 protein: CSARDLRRSNEQFF
V gene: TRBV7-9; D gene: NA; J gene: TRBJ2-7; clone size: NA; CDR3 DNA: TGTGCCAGCAGCTTAACTTTATCCGGGGAAAGCTACGAGCAGTACTTC; CDR3 protein: CASSLTLSGESYEQYF
V gene: TRBV5-4; D gene: NA; J gene: TRBJ1-1; clone size: medium-sized; CDR3 DNA: TGTGCCAGCAGCCCTAAACCACCCGGCACTGAAGCTTTCTTT; CDR3 protein: CASSPKPPGTEAFF
V gene: TRBV6-2/TRBV6-3; D gene: NA; J gene: TRBJ1-5; clone size: NA; CDR3 DNA: TGTGCCAGCAGTTACTCTTTCGACAGCCAGAATCAGCCCCAGCATTTT; CDR3 protein: CASSYSFDSQNQPQHF
V gene: TRBV6-1; D gene: NA; J gene: TRBJ2-1; clone size: few; CDR3 DNA: TGTGCCAGCAGTCGCCCTATGAGGTCGAACTCCTACAATGAGCAGTTCTTC; CDR3 protein: CASSRPMRSNSYNEQFF
V gene: TRBV5-1; D gene: NA; J gene: TRBJ1-2; clone size: once; CDR3 DNA: TGCGCCAGCAGCGGTACCAATGAAGGCTACACCTTC; CDR3 protein: CASSGTNEGYTF
V gene: TRBV5-1; D gene: NA; J gene: TRBJ1-2; clone size: NA; CDR3 DNA: TGCGCCAGCAGTAGAGGTGAAAACTATGGCTACACCTTC; CDR3 protein: CASSRGENYGYTF
V gene: TRBV7-2; D gene: TRBD1; J gene: TRBJ2-5; clone size: few; CDR3 DNA: TGTGCCAGCAGCTCTCCGACAGGGGGGACCCAGTACTTC; CDR3 protein: CASSSPTGGTQYF
V gene: TRBV24-1; D gene: NA; J gene: TRBJ2-2; clone size: NA; CDR3 DNA: TGTGCCACCAGTGATTTCGGCGGCTTGAACACCGGGGAGCTGTTTTTT; CDR3 protein: CATSDFGGLNTGELFF
V gene: TRBV4-2; D gene: NA; J gene: TRBJ1-2; clone size: NA; CDR3 DNA: TGTGCCAGCAGCCAAGATCGGCGGTCCTATGGCTACACCTTC; CDR3 protein: CASSQDRRSYGYTF
V gene: TRBV7-2; D gene: NA; J gene: TRBJ2-5; clone size: few; CDR3 DNA: TGTGCCAGCAGCTTAGCGCCCGCGGAGACCCAGTACTTC; CDR3 protein: CASSLAPAETQYF
V gene: TRBV30; D gene: NA; J gene: TRBJ1-4; clone size: few; CDR3 DNA: TGTGCCTGGAGTTGGAAAGGGGGTGAAAAACTGTTTTTT; CDR3 protein: CAWSWKGGEKLFF
V gene: TRBV29-1; D gene: TRBD1; J gene: TRBJ1-1; clone size: NA; CDR3 DNA: TGCAGCATCGGGACAGGCTTGATAGAAGCTTTCTTT; CDR3 protein: CSIGTGLIEAFF
V gene: TRBV20-1; D gene: NA; J gene: TRBJ2-1; clone size: NA; CDR3 DNA: TGCAGTGCTAGTGTGTGGAGTTCCTACAATGAGCAGTTCTTC; CDR3 protein: CSASVWSSYNEQFF
V gene: TRBV5-4; D gene: TRBD1; J gene: TRBJ2-3; clone size: few; CDR3 DNA: TGTGCCAGCAAAAACAGGGGGCGCACAGATACGCAGTATTTT; CDR3 protein: CASKNRGRTDTQYF
V gene: TRBV24-1; D gene: NA; J gene: TRBJ2-1; clone size: few; CDR3 DNA: TGTGCCACCAGTGATGCCGAGGTTATGGCAGGGGATGAGCAGTTCTTC; CDR3 protein: CATSDAEVMAGDEQFF
V gene: TRBV4-2; D gene: NA; J gene: TRBJ1-5; clone size: few; CDR3 DNA: TGTGCCAGCAGACTGAGTGATAGCAATCAGCCCCAGCATTTT; CDR3 protein: CASRLSDSNQPQHF
V gene: TRBV7-9; D gene: NA; J gene: TRBJ1-4; clone size: NA; CDR3 DNA: TGTGCCAGCAGTCCACCAGATTACGGGACGCTTAATGAAAAACTGTTTTTT; CDR3 protein: CASSPPDYGTLNEKLFF
V gene: TRBV15; D gene: NA; J gene: TRBJ2-3; clone size: NA; CDR3 DNA: TGTGCCACCAGCAGAGGGGGGGCGTACTGGTCAGATACGCAGTATTTT; CDR3 protein: CATSRGGAYWSDTQYF
V gene: TRBV19; D gene: NA; J gene: TRBJ1-2; clone size: few; CDR3 DNA: TGTGCCAGTAGGTCCAGGGGTGGCTACACCTTC; CDR3 protein: CASRSRGGYTF
V gene: TRBV6-1; D gene: NA; J gene: TRBJ1-5; clone size: NA; CDR3 DNA: TGTGCCAGCAGTGTGGACCGACCCAATCAGCCCCAGCATTTT; CDR3 protein: CASSVDRPNQPQHF
V gene: TRBV19; D gene: NA; J gene: TRBJ1-5; clone size: NA; CDR3 DNA: TGTGCCAGTAAATCGGGCGGGAATCAGCCCCAGCATTTT; CDR3 protein: CASKSGGNQPQHF
V gene: TRBV4-2; D gene: NA; J gene: TRBJ2-6; clone size: NA; CDR3 DNA: TGTGCCAGCAGCCCCTATGCTGTCTCTGGGGCCAACGTCCTGACTTTC; CDR3 protein: CASSPYAVSGANVLTF
V gene: TRBV21-1; D gene: NA; J gene: TRBJ1-5; clone size: few; CDR3 DNA: TGTGCCAGCAGCACACTCGGGGGTAGATCCGATCTGCCCCAGCATTTT; CDR3 protein: CASSTLGGRSDLPQHF
V gene: TRBV30; D gene: TRBD1; J gene: TRBJ1-2; clone size: NA; CDR3 DNA: TGTGCCTGGAGTAGGGGTCTGGGACAGGGTCATGGCTACACCTTC; CDR3 protein: CAWSRGLGQGHGYTF
V gene: TRBV10-1; D gene: NA; J gene: TRBJ1-2; clone size: few; CDR3 DNA: TGCGCCAGCAGTGAAACAGGAGGTCATGGCTACACCTTC; CDR3 protein: CASSETGGHGYTF
V gene: TRBV10-3; D gene: TRBD1; J gene: TRBJ1-5; clone size: few; CDR3 DNA: TGTGCCATCAGCCAAGACAACAGGGGTCATCAGCCCCAGCATTTT; CDR3 protein: CAISQDNRGHQPQHF
V gene: TRBV18; D gene: NA; J gene: TRBJ1-6; clone size: few; CDR3 DNA: TGTGCCAGCTCACGGGGCCATAATAATTCACCCCTCCACTTT; CDR3 protein: CASSRGHNNSPLHF
V gene: TRBV11-3; D gene: NA; J gene: TRBJ1-1; clone size: NA; CDR3 DNA: TGTGCCAGCAGCCCGGGGAACACTGAAGCTTTCTTT; CDR3 protein: CASSPGNTEAFF
V gene: TRBV15; D gene: NA; J gene: TRBJ2-1; clone size: few; CDR3 DNA: TGTGCCACCAGCAGAGATTGGCCTAAAGGCGACGAGCAGTTCTTC; CDR3 protein: CATSRDWPKGDEQFF
V gene: TRBV5-1; D gene: TRBD2; J gene: TRBJ2-7; clone size: few; CDR3 DNA: TGCGCCAGCAGCTTGATTTCTAGCGGGGGGTCGTACGAGCAGTACTTC; CDR3 protein: CASSLISSGGSYEQYF
V gene: TRBV21-1; D gene: NA; J gene: TRBJ1-1; clone size: few; CDR3 DNA: TGTGCCAGCAGCAACCTCAGGGTAAGGGGGAACACTGAAGCTTTCTTT; CDR3 protein: CASSNLRVRGNTEAFF
V gene: TRBV27; D gene: NA; J gene: TRBJ1-1; clone size: NA; CDR3 DNA: TGTGCCAGCAGTTTATGGCCAGGGGACACTGAAGCTTTCTTT; CDR3 protein: CASSLWPGDTEAFF
V gene: TRBV12-3/TRBV12-4; D gene: TRBD1; J gene: TRBJ1-2; clone size: NA; CDR3 DNA: TGTGCCAGCAGTTTCTTCCTGACAGGGAAGGGCTACACCTTC; CDR3 protein: CASSFFLTGKGYTF
V gene: TRBV12-3/TRBV12-4; D gene: NA; J gene: TRBJ1-5; clone size: NA; CDR3 DNA: TGTGCCAGCAGCCGCTGGGGGGGGGCGGCTCAGCCCCAGCATTTT; CDR3 protein: CASSRWGGAAQPQHF
V gene: TRBV5-1; D gene: NA; J gene: TRBJ2-5; clone size: few; CDR3 DNA: TGCGCCAGCTCCCAGGGGCCCCAACGCCAAGAGACCCAGTACTTC; CDR3 protein: CASSQGPQRQETQYF
V gene: TRBV6-2/TRBV6-3; D gene: NA; J gene: TRBJ1-1; clone size: NA; CDR3 DNA: TGTGCCAGCAGGATACAGGGTTACGCTGAAGCTTTCTTT; CDR3 protein: CASRIQGYAEAFF
V gene: TRBV19; D gene: NA; J gene: TRBJ1-6; clone size: few; CDR3 DNA: TGTGCCAGTAGTATATACAGGGTCCCCAATGGGGATTCACCCCTCCACTTT; CDR3 protein: CASSIYRVPNGDSPLHF
V gene: TRBV5-1; D gene: NA; J gene: TRBJ2-1; clone size: NA; CDR3 DNA: TGCGCCAGCAGCCGCCGATACGGGGATGAGCAGTTCTTC; CDR3 protein: CASSRRYGDEQFF
V gene: TRBV19; D gene: NA; J gene: TRBJ1-2; clone size: NA; CDR3 DNA: TGTGCCAGTAGTATGGGACGGGGCTACACCTTC; CDR3 protein: CASSMGRGYTF
V gene: TRBV18; D gene: NA; J gene: TRBJ2-3; clone size: NA; CDR3 DNA: TGTGCCAGCTCACCGAGCCAGGTCGCGATTAGGACAGATACGCAGTATTTT; CDR3 protein: CASSPSQVAIRTDTQYF
V gene: TRBV7-2; D gene: TRBD2; J gene: TRBJ2-5; clone size: few; CDR3 DNA: TGTGCCAGCAGCCCGGGACTAGCGGGGGGCGGAGAGACCCAGTACTTC; CDR3 protein: CASSPGLAGGGETQYF
V gene: TRBV19; D gene: NA; J gene: TRBJ1-1; clone size: few; CDR3 DNA: TGTGCCAGTAGTCTCCGGACGGCTATGAACACTGAAGCTTTCTTT; CDR3 protein: CASSLRTAMNTEAFF
V gene: TRBV20-1; D gene: TRBD1; J gene: TRBJ1-5; clone size: few; CDR3 DNA: TGCAGTGCTAGACAGAATACAGGGGAACGCAATCAGCCCCAGCATTTT; CDR3 protein: CSARQNTGERNQPQHF
V gene: TRBV1; D gene: NA; J gene: TRBJ1-1; clone size: NA; CDR3 DNA: TGCACCAGCAGCCAAGAGTCCCGACAGGGAAGTTGGACTGAAGCTTTCTTT; CDR3 protein: CTSSQESRQGSWTEAFF
V gene: TRBV7-3; D gene: NA; J gene: TRBJ2-7; clone size: NA; CDR3 DNA: TGTGCCAGCAGCTTCCGTATTCCCTCCTACGAGCAGTACTTC; CDR3 protein: CASSFRIPSYEQYF
V gene: TRBV30; D gene: NA; J gene: TRBJ2-1; clone size: few; CDR3 DNA: TGTGCCTGGAGTGGGGGTCGCGAGCAGTTCTTC; CDR3 protein: CAWSGGREQFF
V gene: TRBV28; D gene: NA; J gene: TRBJ2-2; clone size: NA; CDR3 DNA: TGTGCCAGCAGTTTATATGAGGGGGGGCGCACCGGGGAGCTGTTTTTT; CDR3 protein: CASSLYEGGRTGELFF
V gene: TRBV5-1; D gene: NA; J gene: TRBJ1-3; clone size: NA; CDR3 DNA: TGCGCCAGCAGCTTGGGGGTCGGAAACACCATATATTTT; CDR3 protein: CASSLGVGNTIYF